These T cell receptor beta chains were read from a single sample in a study of T cells expressing NK-cell markers. TCRdb re-called the 5' RACE reads; every CDR3 protein appears as one record, without DNA. In total, the table holds about 260,000 distinct CDR3 sequences. Sequencing was performed on blood T cells: a sorted CD56 or NKG2C T cell subset, CD4+ or CD8+ T cells, or bulk PBMC T cells (not recorded which). The receptor source for this set is a man between 18 and 29 years old in good health. CDR3s include the opening cysteine and the closing phenylalanine or tryptophan.

CDR3aa,v_gene,len,j_gene
CASSLGDKDTGELFF,TRBV5-6,15,TRBJ2-2
CASRSPGTGANTGELFF,TRBV7-9,17,TRBJ2-2
CAISGHSSDTQYF,TRBV10-3,13,TRBJ2-3
CASSLERLGQSGNTIYF,TRBV5-1,17,TRBJ1-3
CASSQDFRDFYEQYF,TRBV4-3,15,TRBJ2-7
CATSSWDRGDTGELFF,TRBV24-1,16,TRBJ2-2
CASSLDPRGEQFF,TRBV3-1,13,TRBJ2-1
CASSQGKAVTDTQYF,TRBV3-1,15,TRBJ2-3
CASSLDSSYRTDTQYF,TRBV7-8,16,TRBJ2-3
CASSLTRTSGSNEQFF,TRBV7-3,16,TRBJ2-1
CASSLGGGREQYF,TRBV7-2,13,TRBJ2-7
CATSDIRRDREQETQYF,TRBV24-1,17,TRBJ2-5
CASSLDTEAFF,TRBV7-9,11,TRBJ1-1
CASSPEEFFNEQFF,TRBV5-5,14,TRBJ2-1
CSVDGTSGRRQFF,TRBV29-1,13,TRBJ2-1
CAWSARSGSQPQHF,TRBV30,14,TRBJ1-5
CATRGVTNEQFF,TRBV15,12,TRBJ2-1
CASSPSTRGDTEAFF,TRBV18,15,TRBJ1-1
CASSISSGMMYEQYF,TRBV19,15,TRBJ2-7
CSVVGGYGGEQFF,TRBV29-1,13,TRBJ2-1
CASSLALSQTVNYGYTF,TRBV12-3/TRBV12-4,17,TRBJ1-2
CATATGHPTDTQYF,TRBV15,14,TRBJ2-3
CASSLAGGLAKNIQYF,TRBV5-6,16,TRBJ2-4
CSAEALAGGVQFF,TRBV29-1,13,TRBJ2-1
CAWSRESSYEQYF,TRBV30,13,TRBJ2-7
CASSPGTASYNEQFF,TRBV7-9,15,TRBJ2-1
CASTLNTMNTEAFF,TRBV6-1,14,TRBJ1-1
CASSTRTADTDTQYF,TRBV12-3/TRBV12-4,15,TRBJ2-3
CASSLPAAMIEQFF,TRBV18,14,TRBJ2-1
CASSPLYTGEGGYTF,TRBV18,15,TRBJ1-2
CSVRYRAGYTF,TRBV29-1,11,TRBJ1-2
CASSQERSPGNTEAFF,TRBV3-1,16,TRBJ1-1
CASEGSWSGRRHNEQFF,TRBV2,17,TRBJ2-1
CASSSRPQGDIYNEQFF,TRBV7-6,17,TRBJ2-1
CASSLGTKGNTIYF,TRBV5-1,14,TRBJ1-3
CAWRGRGPESYEQYF,TRBV30,15,TRBJ2-7
CASSLNAQGGASNEKLFF,TRBV18,18,TRBJ1-4
CASTSRGMNTEAFF,TRBV12-3/TRBV12-4,14,TRBJ1-1
CASNQAQGLAGAPQETQYF,TRBV7-8,19,TRBJ2-5
CASSQGQGGVGELFF,TRBV7-1,15,TRBJ2-2
CASSQGLYGGPYEQYF,TRBV7-2,16,TRBJ2-7
CASSPVPQETQYF,TRBV10-3,13,TRBJ2-5
CASSSGTYNEQFF,TRBV12-3/TRBV12-4,13,TRBJ2-1
CSVRGIGQPQHF,TRBV29-1,12,TRBJ1-5
CASSQVWIGGGDTQYF,TRBV3-1,16,TRBJ2-3
CAGKTSANTGELFF,TRBV6-2/TRBV6-3,14,TRBJ2-2
CASTGPGGYNEQFF,TRBV2,14,TRBJ2-1
CASSPYTSSGNTIYF,TRBV12-3/TRBV12-4,15,TRBJ1-3
CASSRTGGRSPLHF,TRBV3-1,14,TRBJ1-6
CASSPRAAETQYF,TRBV18,13,TRBJ2-5
CASSLTRWDTQYF,TRBV12-3/TRBV12-4,13,TRBJ2-3
CSVVGVLAGELFF,TRBV29-1,13,TRBJ2-2
CASSFPRDRGKGTEAFF,TRBV7-9,17,TRBJ1-1
CAISADRGAGYTF,TRBV10-3,13,TRBJ1-2
CASSAGLRRETQYF,TRBV25-1,14,TRBJ2-5
CASSLTGTGSRTQYF,TRBV14,15,TRBJ2-5